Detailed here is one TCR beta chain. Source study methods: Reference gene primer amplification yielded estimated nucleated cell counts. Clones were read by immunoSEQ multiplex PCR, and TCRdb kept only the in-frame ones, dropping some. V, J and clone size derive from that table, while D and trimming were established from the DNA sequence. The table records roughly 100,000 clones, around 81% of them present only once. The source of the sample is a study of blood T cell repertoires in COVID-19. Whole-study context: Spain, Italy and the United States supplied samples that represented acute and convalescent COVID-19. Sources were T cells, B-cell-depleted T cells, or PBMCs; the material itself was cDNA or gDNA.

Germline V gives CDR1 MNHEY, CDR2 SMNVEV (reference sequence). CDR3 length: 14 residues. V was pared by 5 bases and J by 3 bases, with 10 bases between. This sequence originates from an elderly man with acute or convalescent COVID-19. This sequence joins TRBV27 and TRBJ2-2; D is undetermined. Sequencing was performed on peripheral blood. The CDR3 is CASSGNWHTGELFF. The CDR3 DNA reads TGTGCCAGCAGTGGCAATTGGCACACCGGGGAGCTGTTTTTT.